The 6 T cell receptor beta chains below all came from one sample that was sequenced in a study of T-cell reconstitution after alpha-beta-depleted transplantation in children. A TCRbeta library incorporating unique molecular identifiers was prepared. TCRdb used MiXCR to reprocess the PCR reads, holding one entry per CDR3 protein. The data contain 600,000 or so distinct CDR3 sequences, under 30% of them seen just once; the ten biggest clones take up roughly 15%. Sequencing used PBMCs, mostly from graft donor cells, obtained 360 days after TCRalphabeta/CD19-depleted stem cell transplant. The receptors were sampled from a boy less than two years old who had a stem cell transplant for acute myeloid leukemia, so the T cells may come from the graft donor.

This clonotype was seen ten or more times. V is TRBV3-1 and J is TRBJ2-1; D ambiguous. The CDR3 has 12 amino acids. V dropped 2 bases and J dropped 10 bases, with 9 bases sitting between them. CDR1 is LGHDT and CDR2 is YNNKEL in the germline V gene (reference sequence). The CDR3 nucleotides are TGTGCCAGCAGCCAAACGGTTTGGGAGCAGTTCTTC. Translating it yields CASSQTVWEQFF.

This clonotype was seen more than once but under ten times. The genes are TRBV28 and TRBJ2-7; TRBD1 might be the D (6 bases). The length of the CDR3 is 14 residues. Germline V gene data show CDR1 as MDHEN and CDR2 as SYDVKM. Trimming took off 5 bases at V and 2 bases at J, with 13 bases between the two ends. CDR3 sequence: CASSPGTPTYEQYV. DNA for the CDR3: TGTGCCAGCAGTCCCGGGACACCGACCTACGAGCAGTACGTC.

This clonotype was picked up many times. The gene calls are TRBV18 and TRBJ2-1; D call uncertain. The germline V gene encodes CDR1 KGHSH and CDR2 LQKENI. The length of the CDR3 is 14 residues. V lost 3 bases and J lost 9, with 15 bases in between. DNA of the CDR3: TGTGCCAGCTCACCGGTTACGAGCTCCAGTGAGCAGTTCTTC. Its translation: CASSPVTSSSEQFF.

The chain carries TRBV15 and TRBJ1-6, with 7 bases identical to TRBD1. With 5 bases clipped from V and 12 bases from J, the junction kept 16 bases outside the gene matches. Germline values: CDR1 LNHNV, CDR2 YYDKDF (reference sequence). The CDR3 totals 16 residues. This CDR3 is CATSRYSLQGRGPLHF. As DNA, the CDR3 is TGTGCCACCAGCCGATACTCATTACAGGGGCGGGGACCCCTCCACTTT.

This clonotype was counted a few times. The rearrangement joins TRBV24-1 to TRBJ2-2; 8 positions agree with TRBD1. The CDR3 contains 16 residues. Germline V gene data show CDR1 as KGHDR and CDR2 as SFDVKD. J gave up 1 base and V 7 bases, and 7 bases lay outside the gene matches. The DNA for the CDR3 is TGTGCCACCAGCTTGGCCGGGACAGGGAACACCGGGGAGCTGTTTTTT. This encodes CATSLAGTGNTGELFF.

J is TRBJ2-3 and V is TRBV4-1; 7 nucleotides line up with TRBD1. The CDR3 loop spans 16 amino acids. V shed 4 bases and J 2 bases; nucleotides not matched to a gene: 9. Germline V gene sequence: CDR1 MGHRA, CDR2 YSYEKL. The CDR3 is CASSLETGTATDTQYF. Written as DNA, the CDR3 is TGCGCCAGCAGCCTTGAAACCGGGACAGCCACAGATACGCAGTATTTT.